The 30 T cell receptor beta chains below all came from one sample that was sequenced in a study of T cell responses to AZD1222 COVID-19 vaccine (TCRdb year 2021). To prepare the library, the immunoSEQ multiplex PCR assay was applied. The table was pulled from immuneACCESS by TCRdb, which kept in-frame rearrangements only. Such tables lose some clones; where checked, under half of the loss comes from unresolved V genes, and the rest has no known cause. Within this sample are approximately 100,000 clones, with approximately 87% of them counted one time only. The leading ten clones occupy approximately 5% of the sample. The time point label on this specimen signifies: baseline before first vaccination. Sequences were derived from peripheral blood, sampled on day 0 of AZD1222 vaccination. The source is an adult in good health.

This clone was seen once. V is TRBV5-1 and J is TRBJ1-6; the match to TRBD1 covers 7 bases. V lost 0 bases to trimming and J lost 5 bases; unmatched junction nucleotides: 2. Germline V gene lookup returns CDR1 SGHRS and CDR2 YFSETQ. The CDR3 has 15 amino acids. The CDR3 loop is CASSLAGQHNSPLHF. The DNA for the CDR3 is TGCGCCAGCAGCTTGGCGGGACAGCATAATTCACCCCTCCACTTT.

This sequence joins TRBV5-4 and TRBJ1-6; D is perhaps TRBD1 (6 bases). The CDR3 has 15 residues. Germline V gene data show CDR1 as SGHNT and CDR2 as YYREEE (reference sequence). V was pared by 2 bases and J by 7 bases, with 13 bases between. CDR3 coding DNA: TGTGCCAGCAGCTTCTCGGGGGCCTGGAATTCACCCCTCCACTTT. Its protein product is CASSFSGAWNSPLHF.

The V gene is TRBV12-3 or TRBV12-4, the J gene TRBJ1-1; D unresolved. V lost 4 bases, J lost 4 bases, and 10 bases lay in between. This CDR3 is 13 amino acids long. CDR3 DNA: TGTGCCAGCAGTTACACAGCTCGCACTGAAGCTTTCTTT. Residues: CASSYTARTEAFF.

The chain joins TRBV6-1 to TRBJ2-7; 7 bases fit TRBD2. Trimming removed 4 bases from V and 2 bases from J; junction bases left unmatched: 17. Germline CDR1 MNHNS, CDR2 SASEGT. CDR3 length equals 18 residues. This CDR3 reads CASSGLRGAVRGAYEQYF. The DNA of the CDR3 is TGTGCCAGCAGTGGCCTCAGAGGGGCAGTCCGGGGGGCCTACGAGCAGTACTTC.

A single count supports this clone. The rearrangement joins TRBV6-4 to TRBJ1-1; D may be TRBD1 (6 bases). This CDR3 has 13 amino acids. Per germline, CDR1 MRHNA and CDR2 SNTAGT. Trimming removed 4 bases at V and 4 bases at J, with 10 bases between. CDR3 nucleotides: TGTGCCAGCAGTGTGTCCAGGGGCACTGAAGCTTTCTTT. This codes for CASSVSRGTEAFF.

This clone showed up just once. V and J are TRBV28 and TRBJ1-2, with 10 bases fitting TRBD1. Trimming at V came to 7 bases and at J to 7 bases, leaving 12 bases not matched to a gene. Germline loops: CDR1 MDHEN, CDR2 SYDVKM. The CDR3 totals 15 residues. CDR3 DNA sequence: TGTGCCAGCAACCCAGGACAGGGGGGTTTAAGTGGCTACACCTTC. Protein: CASNPGQGGLSGYTF.

The V call is TRBV15, the J call TRBJ2-7, with 15 positions matching TRBD2. The V segment lost 3 bases and the J segment 5 bases; nucleotides outside the gene matches: 5. CDR1 is LNHNV, CDR2 YYDKDF, per germline (reference sequence). The CDR3 covers 16 residues. The CDR3 loop is CATSSGLAGGVDEQYF. In DNA, the CDR3 is TGTGCCACCAGCAGCGGACTAGCGGGAGGGGTCGACGAGCAGTACTTC.

The DNA of the CDR3 is TGTGCCAGCAGCCCACCGGGACAGGGGACCTATGGCTACACCTTC. Translating it yields CASSPPGQGTYGYTF. The gene calls are TRBV7-9 and TRBJ1-2; 10 bases match TRBD1. The CDR3 consists of 15 residues. Germline values: CDR1 SEHNR, CDR2 FQNEAQ (reference sequence). Trimming at V came to 5 bases and at J to 4 bases, leaving 7 bases not matched to a gene. The variable domain in full, with the rest retrieved from reference TRBV7-9 and TRBJ1-2, is DTGVSQNPRHKITKRGQNVTFRCDPISEHNRLYWYRQTLGQGPEFLTYFQNEAQLEKSRLLSDRFSAERPKGSFSTLEIQRTEQGDSAMYLCASSPPGQGTYGYTFGSGTRLTVV.

This clone occurred a few times. The J gene is TRBJ2-5, the V gene TRBV10-2, with D possibly being TRBD1 (6 bases). The CDR3 totals 13 residues. Trimming pared 4 bases from V and 5 bases from J, leaving 11 bases between. Germline CDR1 is WSHSY and CDR2 is SAAADI. Here the CDR3 DNA reads TGCGCCAGCAGTGTAAGGGGGAAGGAGACCCAGTACTTC. Translation: CASSVRGKETQYF.

V and J are TRBV7-2 and TRBJ1-1; possible D gene TRBD1, 5 bases. V lost 1 base, J lost 4 bases, and 10 bases lay in between. Per the germline V gene, CDR1 is SGHTA and CDR2 is FQGNSA. The CDR3 length is 14 residues. Here the CDR3 reads CASSLDGGSTEAFF. DNA of the CDR3: TGTGCCAGCAGCTTAGACGGGGGGAGCACTGAAGCTTTCTTT.

V is TRBV11-2 and J is TRBJ2-5; D might be TRBD2 (6 bases). Germline values: CDR1 SGHAT, CDR2 FQNNGV. V lost 0 bases to trimming and J lost 4 bases, with 12 bases between them. The CDR3 contains 15 residues. CDR3 DNA sequence: TGTGCCAGCAGCTTAGATCGCGGGGAGATAGAGACCCAGTACTTC. It yields the protein CASSLDRGEIETQYF.

The chain is built from TRBV28 and TRBJ1-6, with TRBD1 matching 7 bases. V dropped 0 bases and J dropped 5; count of bases not matched to a gene: 7. The CDR3 runs to 17 residues. The germline V gene has CDR1 MDHEN and CDR2 SYDVKM. The CDR3 reads CASSLWRAQGDNSPLHF. CDR3 DNA: TGTGCCAGCAGTTTATGGAGGGCCCAGGGGGATAATTCACCCCTCCACTTT. Complete variable domain (other parts from reference TRBV28 and TRBJ1-6): DVKVTQSSRYLVKRTGEKVFLECVQDMDHENMFWYRQDPGLGLRLIYFSYDVKMKEKGDIPEGYSVSREKKERFSLILESASTNQTSMYLCASSLWRAQGDNSPLHFGNGTRLTVT.

CDR3: CASSRSFRGQGAYGELFF. The CDR3, as DNA: TGTGCCAGTAGTAGGAGCTTTCGGGGACAGGGGGCCTACGGGGAGCTGTTTTTT. The chain is built from TRBV19 and TRBJ2-2, with 12 bases that match TRBD1. This CDR3 has 18 residues. Looked up from germline, CDR1 is LNHDA and CDR2 is SQIVND (reference sequence). Trimming removed 4 bases from V and 7 bases from J; junction bases left unmatched: 13.

The CDR3 protein is CAWSGFRGRQTRREGYTF. The CDR3 nucleotides are TGTGCCTGGAGCGGTTTCAGGGGGCGACAGACCAGAAGGGAGGGCTACACCTTC. The chain couples TRBV30 to TRBJ1-2, with 8 bases matching TRBD1. There are 18 residues in the CDR3. Germline-derived CDR1 and CDR2 are GTSNPN and SVGIG (reference sequence). V shed 3 bases, J shed 8 bases, and the junction held 23 bases outside the gene matches. Full variable domain (remainder filled in from reference TRBV30 and TRBJ1-2): SQTIHQWPATLVQPVGSPLSLECTVEGTSNPNLYWYRQAAGRGLQLLFYSVGIGQISSEVPQNLSASRPQDRQFILSSKKLLLSDSGFYLCAWSGFRGRQTRREGYTFGSGTRLTVV.

The chain links TRBV11-2 to TRBJ1-6, with a possible D match to TRBD1 (6 bases). V lost 4 bases, J lost 7 bases, and 17 bases lay in between. The CDR3 is 16 amino acids. CDR1 is SGHAT, CDR2 FQNNGV, per germline. Here the CDR3 reads CASSSLFRDKNSPLHF. The CDR3 bases are TGTGCCAGCAGCTCTCTTTTCCGGGACAAAAATTCACCCCTCCACTTT.

This clone was observed once. This chain connects TRBV4-1 to TRBJ1-2, with D unclear. Germline V gene data show CDR1 as MGHRA and CDR2 as YSYEKL. The CDR3 covers 14 residues. V was clipped by 4 bases and J by 1 base, with 10 bases between them. The CDR3 here is CASSPGAVNYGYTF. The CDR3 nucleotides are TGCGCCAGCAGCCCTGGTGCGGTTAACTATGGCTACACCTTC.

The V gene is TRBV5-1, the J gene TRBJ1-1, with D maybe TRBD1 (6 bases). CDR1 and CDR2 (germline): SGHRS, YFSETQ. The CDR3 extends over 14 amino acids. V lost 5 bases and J lost 0, with 11 bases in between. The CDR3 bases are TGCGCCAGCAGGGCAGGGGTCATGAACACTGAAGCTTTCTTT. This encodes CASRAGVMNTEAFF.

The V gene is TRBV15, the J gene TRBJ1-2, with a weak D call TRBD1 (5 bases). The germline gives CDR1 LNHNV, CDR2 YYDKDF (reference sequence). The V end lost 0 bases, the J end lost 5 bases, and 13 bases lay between the germline ends. The CDR3 sequence is 15 residues long. The CDR3 loop reads CATSRDLKGLYGYTF. CDR3 nucleotides: TGTGCCACCAGCAGAGATCTTAAGGGGTTATATGGCTACACCTTC.

The rearrangement joins TRBV7-2 to TRBJ2-2; 10 nucleotides agree with TRBD2. Germline CDR1 SGHTA, CDR2 FQGNSA. The CDR3 consists of 16 residues. V dropped 5 bases and J dropped 6; count of bases not matched to a gene: 9. CDR3: CASSPAPSGSPGELFF. CDR3 DNA sequence: TGTGCCAGCAGCCCGGCCCCTAGCGGGAGTCCCGGGGAGCTGTTTTTT. The whole variable domain, filled in from reference TRBV7-2 and TRBJ2-2, reads GAGVSQSPSNKVTEKGKDVELRCDPISGHTALYWYRQSLGQGLEFLIYFQGNSAPDKSGLPSDRFSAERTGGSVSTLTIQRTQQEDSAVYLCASSPAPSGSPGELFFGEGSRLTVL.

V is TRBV19 and J is TRBJ1-5; the D gene is possibly TRBD1 (6 bases). Germline V lookup: CDR1 LNHDA, CDR2 SQIVND (reference sequence). V gave up 7 bases and J gave up 6 bases, with 16 bases separating them. The CDR3 loop spans 14 amino acids. The CDR3 reads CASIGQSVGQPQHF. CDR3 bases: TGTGCCAGTATAGGACAGTCCGTGGGTCAGCCCCAGCATTTT.

This clone was recorded only once. This chain joins TRBV3-1 (or the pseudogene TRBV3-2) and TRBJ1-2; D ambiguous. This CDR3 region has 15 residues. The V gene lost 1 base and the J gene lost 4 bases, with 13 bases spanning the gap. Germline V gene lookup returns CDR1 LGHDT and CDR2 YNNKEL (reference sequence). The DNA of the CDR3 is TGTGCCAGCAGCCAAGTCTCCGGTATGTTCTATGGCTACACCTTC. It encodes CASSQVSGMFYGYTF.

The J gene is TRBJ2-3, the V gene TRBV7-9; D might be TRBD1 (5 bases). Germline loops: CDR1 SEHNR, CDR2 FQNEAQ (reference sequence). The CDR3 contains 14 residues. Trimming removed 7 bases from V and 1 base from J, with 12 bases in between. The CDR3 DNA is TGTGCCAGCACCCTCATGGGGCGCACAGATACGCAGTATTTT. Translating it yields CASTLMGRTDTQYF.

This clone was seen just once. This chain uses TRBV4-1 with TRBJ2-1; D is possibly TRBD2 (5 bases). The V gene's germline CDR1 is MGHRA and CDR2 YSYEKL. This CDR3 region has 16 residues. V lost 0 bases, J lost 3 bases, and 12 bases lay in between. The chain's CDR3 is CASSQEGSGYYNEQFF. The DNA of the CDR3 is TGCGCCAGCAGCCAAGAGGGAAGCGGATACTACAATGAGCAGTTCTTC.

J is TRBJ2-5 and V is TRBV25-1, with D unresolved. The CDR3 length is 14 residues. Looked up from germline, CDR1 is MGHDK and CDR2 is SYGVNS. V was pared by 3 bases and J by 1 base, with 9 bases between. Written as DNA, the CDR3 is TGTGCCAGCAGTGACCGAGAACGCCAAGAGACCCAGTACTTC. The encoded protein is CASSDRERQETQYF. Full variable domain (remainder filled in from reference TRBV25-1 and TRBJ2-5): EADIYQTPRYLVIGTGKKITLECSQTMGHDKMYWYQQDPGMELHLIHYSYGVNSTEKGDLSSESTVSRIRTEHFPLTLESARPSHTSQYLCASSDRERQETQYFGPGTRLLVL.

The J gene is TRBJ1-3, the V gene TRBV7-2; D remains unclear. The CDR3 totals 13 residues. Trimming cost V 4 bases and J 3 bases, with 7 bases left between them. Germline values: CDR1 SGHTA, CDR2 FQGNSA. The CDR3 loop is CASSSEFGNTIYF. CDR3 nucleotides: TGTGCCAGCAGCTCTGAATTTGGAAACACCATATATTTT.

The chain is built from TRBV4-2 and TRBJ1-4, with 9 nucleotides matching TRBD1. The ends lost 0 bases at V and 6 bases at J; junction bases unmatched: 14. CDR3 length: 19 amino acids. Germline V gene sequence: CDR1 LGHNA, CDR2 YNFKEQ. The CDR3 DNA follows: TGTGCCAGCAGCCAAGATTTGGGACAGGGTGGGGTTGGGGATGAAAAACTGTTTTTT. Its protein is CASSQDLGQGGVGDEKLFF.

V gene TRBV14 combines with J gene TRBJ1-2; D is ambiguous. The germline V and J ends were trimmed by 0 bases and 4 bases, with 12 bases remaining between them. CDR1 is SGHDN and CDR2 is FVKESK in the germline V gene. This CDR3 comprises 15 residues. This CDR3 is CASSQDRYGAYGYTF. The DNA of the CDR3 is TGTGCCAGCAGCCAAGATAGGTACGGAGCCTATGGCTACACCTTC.

V usage is TRBV7-2 and J usage is TRBJ1-5, with D hard to call. Germline CDR1 and CDR2: SGHTA and FQGNSA. Trimming removed 4 bases at V and 5 bases at J, with 12 bases between. The CDR3 contains 14 residues. The CDR3 DNA reads as TGTGCCAGCAGCTCGCCCCCGCGGGATCAGCCCCAGCATTTT. It is translated as CASSSPPRDQPQHF.

The chain uses TRBV7-9 and TRBJ2-2, with D possibly called TRBD1 or TRBD2 (5 bases each). Germline V gene lookup returns CDR1 SEHNR and CDR2 FQNEAQ (reference sequence). V lost 0 bases and J lost 7, with 15 bases in between. The CDR3 spans 16 residues. This chain's CDR3 is CASSLASRGVFGELFF. The CDR3 region has the DNA TGTGCCAGCAGCTTAGCGTCGAGAGGGGTCTTCGGGGAGCTGTTTTTT.

The chain uses TRBV28 and TRBJ1-2, with D possibly TRBD1 on 5 matching bases. CDR1 is MDHEN, CDR2 SYDVKM, per germline. With 2 bases removed from V and 4 bases from J, the gap between germline ends came to 8 bases. The CDR3 is 13 residues long. CDR3 bases: TGTGCCAGCAGTTTACAGGGCCCCTATGGCTACACCTTC. It yields the protein CASSLQGPYGYTF.